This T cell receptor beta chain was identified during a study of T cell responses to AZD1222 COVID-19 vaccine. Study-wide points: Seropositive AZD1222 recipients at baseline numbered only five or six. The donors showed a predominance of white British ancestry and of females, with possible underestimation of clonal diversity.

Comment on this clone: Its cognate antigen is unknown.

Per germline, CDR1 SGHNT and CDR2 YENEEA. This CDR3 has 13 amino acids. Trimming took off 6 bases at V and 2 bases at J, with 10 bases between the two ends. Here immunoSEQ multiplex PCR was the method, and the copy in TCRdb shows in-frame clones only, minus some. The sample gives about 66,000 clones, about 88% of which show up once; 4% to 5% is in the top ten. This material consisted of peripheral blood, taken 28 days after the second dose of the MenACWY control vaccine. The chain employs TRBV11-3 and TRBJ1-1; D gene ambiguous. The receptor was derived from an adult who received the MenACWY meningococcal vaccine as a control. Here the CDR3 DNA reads TGTGCCAGCAGTCCCGGCCGAAACACTGAAGCTTTCTTT. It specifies CASSPGRNTEAFF.